This T cell receptor beta chain originates from a study of preoperative IRX-2 immunotherapy in early breast cancer. The sample's treatment: preoperative locoregional IRX-2 cytokine immunotherapy. Preoperative locoregional IRX-2 cytokine immunotherapy was tested in the phase Ib source study. TCRdb's copy holds only in-frame clones and misses some; the assay was immunoSEQ multiplex PCR. The sample has about 98,000 clones, more than 80% seen once. The CDR3 loop spans 15 amino acids. The ends lost 5 bases at V and 4 bases at J; junction bases unmatched: 8. In germline, CDR1 is SGHRS, CDR2 YFSETQ. The TCR comes from a human donor with breast cancer. Sequencing was performed on tumor tissue, taken after IRX-2 immunotherapy. The chain employs TRBV5-1 and TRBJ2-5, with TRBD2 matching 10 bases. CDR3 amino acids: CASRFTSGTGETQYF. The CDR3 coding sequence is TGCGCCAGCAGATTTACTAGCGGGACGGGAGAGACCCAGTACTTC.